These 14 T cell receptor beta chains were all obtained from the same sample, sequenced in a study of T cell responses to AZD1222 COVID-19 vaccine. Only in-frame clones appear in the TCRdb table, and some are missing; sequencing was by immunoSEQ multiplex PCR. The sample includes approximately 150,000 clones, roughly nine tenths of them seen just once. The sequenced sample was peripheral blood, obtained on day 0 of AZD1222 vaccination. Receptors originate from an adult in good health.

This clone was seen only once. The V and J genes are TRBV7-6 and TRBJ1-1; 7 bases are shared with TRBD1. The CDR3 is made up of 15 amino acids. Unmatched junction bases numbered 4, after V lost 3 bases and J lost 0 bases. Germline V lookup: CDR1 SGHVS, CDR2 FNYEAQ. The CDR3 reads CASSLTGRLNTEAFF. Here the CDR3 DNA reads TGTGCCAGCAGCTTGACAGGGCGCCTGAACACTGAAGCTTTCTTT.

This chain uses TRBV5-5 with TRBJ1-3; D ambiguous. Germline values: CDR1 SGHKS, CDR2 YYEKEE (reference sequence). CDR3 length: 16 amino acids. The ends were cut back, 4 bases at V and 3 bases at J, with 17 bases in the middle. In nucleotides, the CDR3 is TGTGCCAGCAGCCCGCTCGTGGGTCGTAATGGAAACACCATATATTTT. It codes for CASSPLVGRNGNTIYF. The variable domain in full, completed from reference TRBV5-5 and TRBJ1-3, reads DAGVTQSPTHLIKTRGQQVTLRCSPISGHKSVSWYQQVLGQGPQFIFQYYEKEERGRGNFPDRFSARQFPNYSSELNVNALLLGDSALYLCASSPLVGRNGNTIYFGEGSWLTVV.

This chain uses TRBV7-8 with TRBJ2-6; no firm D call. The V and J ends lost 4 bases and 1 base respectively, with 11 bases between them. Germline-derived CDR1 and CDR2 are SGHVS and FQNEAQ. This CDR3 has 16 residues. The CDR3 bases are TGTGCCAGCAGCTCCCTGGTGGGGTCTGGGGCCAACGTCCTGACTTTC. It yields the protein CASSSLVGSGANVLTF.

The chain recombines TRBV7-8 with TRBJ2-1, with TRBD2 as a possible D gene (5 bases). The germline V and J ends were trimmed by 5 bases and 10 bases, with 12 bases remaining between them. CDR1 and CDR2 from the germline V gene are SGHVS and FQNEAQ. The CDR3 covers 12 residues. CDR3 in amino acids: CASSPTRGEQFF. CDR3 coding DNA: TGTGCCAGCAGCCCGACCCGCGGGGAGCAGTTCTTC.

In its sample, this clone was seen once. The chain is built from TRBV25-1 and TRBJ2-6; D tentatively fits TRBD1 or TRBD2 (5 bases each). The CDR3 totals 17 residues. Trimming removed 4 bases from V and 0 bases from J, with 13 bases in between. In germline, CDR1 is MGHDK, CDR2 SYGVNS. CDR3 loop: CASSGRGGNSGANVLTF. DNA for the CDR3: TGTGCCAGCAGTGGACGGGGCGGCAACTCTGGGGCCAACGTCCTGACTTTC.

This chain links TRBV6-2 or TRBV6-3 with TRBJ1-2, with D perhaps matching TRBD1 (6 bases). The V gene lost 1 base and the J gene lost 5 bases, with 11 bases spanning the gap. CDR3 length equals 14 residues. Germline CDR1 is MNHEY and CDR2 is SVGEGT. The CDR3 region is CASSYLGTTYGYTF. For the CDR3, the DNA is TGTGCCAGCAGTTACTTGGGGACAACTTATGGCTACACCTTC.

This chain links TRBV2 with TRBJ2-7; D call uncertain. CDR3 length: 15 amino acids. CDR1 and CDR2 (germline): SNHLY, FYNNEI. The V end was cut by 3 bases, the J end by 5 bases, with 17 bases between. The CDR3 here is CASSESVIVKNEQYF. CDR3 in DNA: TGTGCCAGCAGTGAGTCGGTTATTGTGAAAAACGAGCAGTACTTC.

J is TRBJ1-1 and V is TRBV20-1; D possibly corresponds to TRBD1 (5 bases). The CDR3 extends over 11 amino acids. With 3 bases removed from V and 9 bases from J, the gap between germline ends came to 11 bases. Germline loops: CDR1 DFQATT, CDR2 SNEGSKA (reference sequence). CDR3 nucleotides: TGCAGTGCTAGGGTCGGGGGGAAAGCTTTCTTT. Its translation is CSARVGGKAFF.

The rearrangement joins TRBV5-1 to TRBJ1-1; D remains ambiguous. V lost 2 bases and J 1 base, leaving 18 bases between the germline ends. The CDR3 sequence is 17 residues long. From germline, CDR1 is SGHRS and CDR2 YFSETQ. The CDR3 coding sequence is TGCGCCAGCAGCTTAGGTATGGGCCAAAGGTCGAACACTGAAGCTTTCTTT. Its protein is CASSLGMGQRSNTEAFF.

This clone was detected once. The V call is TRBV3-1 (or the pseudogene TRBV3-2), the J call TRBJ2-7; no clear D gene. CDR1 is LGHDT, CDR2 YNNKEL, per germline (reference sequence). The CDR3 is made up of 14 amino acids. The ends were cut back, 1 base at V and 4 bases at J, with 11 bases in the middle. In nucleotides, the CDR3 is TGTGCCAGCAGCCAAGGCGTGAAGCAATACGAGCAGTACTTC. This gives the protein CASSQGVKQYEQYF.

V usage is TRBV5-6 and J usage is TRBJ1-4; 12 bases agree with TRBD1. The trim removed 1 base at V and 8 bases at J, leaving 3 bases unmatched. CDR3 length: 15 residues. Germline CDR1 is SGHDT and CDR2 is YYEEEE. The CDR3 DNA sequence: TGTGCCAGCAGCTTGCGGGACAGGGGGCACGAAAAACTGTTTTTT. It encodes CASSLRDRGHEKLFF.

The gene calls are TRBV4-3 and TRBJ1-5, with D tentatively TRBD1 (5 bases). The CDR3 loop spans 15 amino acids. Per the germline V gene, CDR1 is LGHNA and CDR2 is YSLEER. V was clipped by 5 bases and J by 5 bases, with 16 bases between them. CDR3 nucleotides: TGCGCCAGCAGCAAGGGTACAGGCATCGATCAGCCCCAGCATTTT. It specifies CASSKGTGIDQPQHF.

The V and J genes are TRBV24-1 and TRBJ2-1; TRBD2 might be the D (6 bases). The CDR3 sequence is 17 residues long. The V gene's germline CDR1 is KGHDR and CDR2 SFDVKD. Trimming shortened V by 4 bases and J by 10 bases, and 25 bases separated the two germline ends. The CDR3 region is CATSEYSFGGVGGEQFF. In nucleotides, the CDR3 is TGTGCCACCAGTGAATATTCCTTTGGAGGGGTAGGAGGGGAGCAGTTCTTC.

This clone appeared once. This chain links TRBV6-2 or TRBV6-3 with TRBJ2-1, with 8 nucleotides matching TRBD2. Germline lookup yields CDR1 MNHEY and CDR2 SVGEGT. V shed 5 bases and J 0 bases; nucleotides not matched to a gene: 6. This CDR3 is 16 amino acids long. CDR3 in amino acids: CASSRGTRASYNEQFF. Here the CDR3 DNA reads TGTGCCAGCAGTCGCGGGACTAGAGCCTCCTACAATGAGCAGTTCTTC.